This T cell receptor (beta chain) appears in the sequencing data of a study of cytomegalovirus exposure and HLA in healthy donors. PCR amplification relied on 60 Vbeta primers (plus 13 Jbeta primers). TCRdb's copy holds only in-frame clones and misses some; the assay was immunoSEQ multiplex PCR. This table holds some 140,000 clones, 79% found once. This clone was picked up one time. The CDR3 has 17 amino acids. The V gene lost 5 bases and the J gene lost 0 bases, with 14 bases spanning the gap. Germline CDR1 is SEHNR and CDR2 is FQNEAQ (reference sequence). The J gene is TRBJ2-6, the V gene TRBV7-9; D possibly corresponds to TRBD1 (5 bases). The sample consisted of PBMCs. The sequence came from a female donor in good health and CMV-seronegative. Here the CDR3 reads CASSQGRAFSGANVLTF. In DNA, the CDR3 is TGTGCCAGCAGCCAGGGTCGGGCGTTCTCTGGGGCCAACGTCCTGACTTTC.